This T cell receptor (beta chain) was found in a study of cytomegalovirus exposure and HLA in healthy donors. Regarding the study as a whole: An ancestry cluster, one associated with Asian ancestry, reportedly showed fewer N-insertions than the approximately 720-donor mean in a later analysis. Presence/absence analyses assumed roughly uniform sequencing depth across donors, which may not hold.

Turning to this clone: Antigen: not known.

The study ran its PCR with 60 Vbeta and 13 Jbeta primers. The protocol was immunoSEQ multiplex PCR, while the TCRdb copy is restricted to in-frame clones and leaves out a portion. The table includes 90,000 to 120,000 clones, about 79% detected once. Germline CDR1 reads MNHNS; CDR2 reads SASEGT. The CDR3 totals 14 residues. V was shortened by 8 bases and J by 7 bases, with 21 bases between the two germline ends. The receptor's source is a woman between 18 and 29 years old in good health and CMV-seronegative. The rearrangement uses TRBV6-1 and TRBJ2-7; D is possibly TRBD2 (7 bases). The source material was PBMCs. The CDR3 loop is CASAYSGEGSEQYF. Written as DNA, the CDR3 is TGTGCCAGCGCATACTCAGGGGAGGGTTCTGAGCAGTACTTC.